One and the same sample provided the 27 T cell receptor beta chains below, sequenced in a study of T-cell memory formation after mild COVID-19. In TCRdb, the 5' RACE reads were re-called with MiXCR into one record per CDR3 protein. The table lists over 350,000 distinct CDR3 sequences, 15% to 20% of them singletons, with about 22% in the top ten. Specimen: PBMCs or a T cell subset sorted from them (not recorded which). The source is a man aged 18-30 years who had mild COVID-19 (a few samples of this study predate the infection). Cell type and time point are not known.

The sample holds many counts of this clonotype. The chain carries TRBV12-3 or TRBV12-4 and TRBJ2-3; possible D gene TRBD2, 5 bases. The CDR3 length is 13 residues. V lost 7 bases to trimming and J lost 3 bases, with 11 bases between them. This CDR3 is CASNQAATDTQYF. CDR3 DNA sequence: TGTGCCAGCAACCAAGCGGCTACAGATACGCAGTATTTT.

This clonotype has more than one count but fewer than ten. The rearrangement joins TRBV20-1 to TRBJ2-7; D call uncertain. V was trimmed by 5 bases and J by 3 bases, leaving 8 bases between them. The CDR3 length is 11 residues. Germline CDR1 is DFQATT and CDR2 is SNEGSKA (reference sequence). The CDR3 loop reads CSAGSNYEQYF. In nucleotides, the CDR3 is TGCAGTGCTGGAAGTAACTACGAGCAGTACTTC.

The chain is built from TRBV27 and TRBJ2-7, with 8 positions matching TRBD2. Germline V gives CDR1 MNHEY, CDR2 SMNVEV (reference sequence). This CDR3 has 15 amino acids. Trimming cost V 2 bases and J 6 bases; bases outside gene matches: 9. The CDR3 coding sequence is TGTGCCAGCAGTTTAACCGCGGGGGGAAGAAGCGAGCAGTACGTC. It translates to CASSLTAGGRSEQYV.

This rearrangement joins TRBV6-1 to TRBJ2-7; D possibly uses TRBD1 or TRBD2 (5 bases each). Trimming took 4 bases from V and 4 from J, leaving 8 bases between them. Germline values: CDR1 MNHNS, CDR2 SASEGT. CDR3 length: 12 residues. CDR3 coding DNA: TGTGCCAGCAGTGGGGGACGGTACGAGCAGTACTTC. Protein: CASSGGRYEQYF.

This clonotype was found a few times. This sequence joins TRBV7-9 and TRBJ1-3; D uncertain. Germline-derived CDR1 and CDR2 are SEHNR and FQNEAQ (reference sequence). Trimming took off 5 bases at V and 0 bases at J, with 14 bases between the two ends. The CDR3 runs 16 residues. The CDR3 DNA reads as TGTGCCAGCAGCCCCGCCCGACTGAACTCTGGAAACACCATATATTTT. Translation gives CASSPARLNSGNTIYF.

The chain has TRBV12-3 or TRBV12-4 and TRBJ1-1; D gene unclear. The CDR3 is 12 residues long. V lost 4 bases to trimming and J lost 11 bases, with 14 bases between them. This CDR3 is CASSSTTLGAFF. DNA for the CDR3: TGTGCCAGCAGTTCAACCACATTGGGTGCTTTCTTT.

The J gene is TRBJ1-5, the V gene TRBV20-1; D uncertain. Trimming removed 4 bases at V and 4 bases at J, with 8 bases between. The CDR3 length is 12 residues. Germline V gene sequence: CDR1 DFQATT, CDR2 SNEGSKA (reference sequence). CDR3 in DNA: TGCAGTGCTATAGGTGGGAATCAGCCCCAGCATTTT. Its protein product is CSAIGGNQPQHF.

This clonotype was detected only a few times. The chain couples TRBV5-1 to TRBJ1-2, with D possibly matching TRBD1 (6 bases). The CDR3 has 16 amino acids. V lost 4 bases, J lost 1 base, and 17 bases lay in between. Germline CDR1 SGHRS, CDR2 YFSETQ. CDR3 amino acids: CASSLWTAHSNYGYTF. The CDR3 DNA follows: TGCGCCAGCAGCCTATGGACAGCCCATAGTAACTATGGCTACACCTTC.

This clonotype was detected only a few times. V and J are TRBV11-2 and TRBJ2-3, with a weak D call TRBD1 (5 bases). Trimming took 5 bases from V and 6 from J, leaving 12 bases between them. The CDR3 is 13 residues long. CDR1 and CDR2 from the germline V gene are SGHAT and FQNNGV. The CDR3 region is CASSPGISDTQYF. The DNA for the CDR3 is TGTGCCAGCAGCCCAGGGATTTCGGATACGCAGTATTTT.

The CDR3 is CASTSGTGVSEQYF. CDR3 bases: TGTGCCAGCACCTCCGGGACAGGGGTGAGCGAGCAGTACTTC. The chain combines TRBV7-6 with TRBJ2-7; the match to TRBD1 covers 10 bases. From germline, CDR1 is SGHVS and CDR2 FNYEAQ. Trimming removed 7 bases from V and 6 bases from J; junction bases left unmatched: 9. The CDR3 has 14 amino acids.

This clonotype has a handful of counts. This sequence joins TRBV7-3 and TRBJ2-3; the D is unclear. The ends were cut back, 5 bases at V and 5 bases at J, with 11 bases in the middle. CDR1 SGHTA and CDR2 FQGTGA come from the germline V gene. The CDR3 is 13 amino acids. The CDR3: CASSLWTGDTQYF. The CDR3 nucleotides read TGTGCCAGCAGCCTCTGGACGGGAGATACGCAGTATTTT.

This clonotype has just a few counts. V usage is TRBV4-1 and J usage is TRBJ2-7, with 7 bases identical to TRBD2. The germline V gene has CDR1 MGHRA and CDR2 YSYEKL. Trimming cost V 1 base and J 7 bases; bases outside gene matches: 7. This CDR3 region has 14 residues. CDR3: CASSQGSLGGEQYV. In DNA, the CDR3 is TGCGCCAGCAGCCAAGGTTCACTCGGGGGGGAGCAGTACGTC.

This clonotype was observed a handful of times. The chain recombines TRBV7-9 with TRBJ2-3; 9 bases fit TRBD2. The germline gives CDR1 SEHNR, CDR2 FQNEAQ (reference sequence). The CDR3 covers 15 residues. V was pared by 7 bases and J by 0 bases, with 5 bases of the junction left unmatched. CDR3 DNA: TGTGCCAGCACTCATCTAGCGGGGAGCACAGATACGCAGTATTTT. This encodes CASTHLAGSTDTQYF.

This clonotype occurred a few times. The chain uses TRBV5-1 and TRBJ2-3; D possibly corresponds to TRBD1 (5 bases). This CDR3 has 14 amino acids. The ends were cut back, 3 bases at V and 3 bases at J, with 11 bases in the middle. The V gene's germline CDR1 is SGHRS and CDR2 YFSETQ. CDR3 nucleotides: TGCGCCAGCAGCTGGAGTTCAGGGACAGATACGCAGTATTTT. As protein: CASSWSSGTDTQYF.

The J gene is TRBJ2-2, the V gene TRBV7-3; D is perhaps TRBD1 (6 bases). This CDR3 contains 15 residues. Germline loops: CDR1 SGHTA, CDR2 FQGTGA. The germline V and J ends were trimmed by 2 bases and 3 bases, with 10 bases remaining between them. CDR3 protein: CASSLGPGDTGELFF. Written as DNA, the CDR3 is TGTGCCAGCAGCTTAGGTCCAGGGGACACCGGGGAGCTGTTTTTT.

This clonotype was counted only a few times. The CDR3 region is CASTPGRGAWTDTQYF. The CDR3 DNA sequence: TGTGCCAGCACCCCGGGTAGGGGCGCTTGGACAGATACGCAGTATTTT. The chain employs TRBV6-2 or TRBV6-3 and TRBJ2-3, with TRBD1 as a possible D gene (5 bases). Trimming removed 7 bases from V and 3 bases from J, with 20 bases in between. CDR1 is MNHEY and CDR2 is SVGEGT in the germline V gene. The CDR3 runs to 16 residues.

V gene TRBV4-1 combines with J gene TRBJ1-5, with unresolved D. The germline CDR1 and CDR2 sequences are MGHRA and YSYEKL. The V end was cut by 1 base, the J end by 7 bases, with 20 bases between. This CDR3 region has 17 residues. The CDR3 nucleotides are TGCGCCAGCAGCCAAGTGGATATGGGAGCAACCTTCCAGCCCCAGCATTTT. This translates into CASSQVDMGATFQPQHF.

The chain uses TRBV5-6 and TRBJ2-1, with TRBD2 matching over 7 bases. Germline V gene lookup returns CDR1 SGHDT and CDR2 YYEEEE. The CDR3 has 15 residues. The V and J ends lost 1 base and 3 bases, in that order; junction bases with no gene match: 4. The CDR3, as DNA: TGTGCCAGCAGCTTGAGCCTAGCGGTCTACAATGAGCAGTTCTTC. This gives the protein CASSLSLAVYNEQFF.

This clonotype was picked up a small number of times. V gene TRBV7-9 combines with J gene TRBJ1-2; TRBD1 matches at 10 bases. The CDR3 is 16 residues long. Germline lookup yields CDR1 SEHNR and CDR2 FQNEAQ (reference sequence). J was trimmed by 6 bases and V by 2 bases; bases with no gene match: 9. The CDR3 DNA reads TGTGCCAGCAGCTTAAACAGGGACAGGGGAATAAATGGCTACACCTTC. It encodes CASSLNRDRGINGYTF.

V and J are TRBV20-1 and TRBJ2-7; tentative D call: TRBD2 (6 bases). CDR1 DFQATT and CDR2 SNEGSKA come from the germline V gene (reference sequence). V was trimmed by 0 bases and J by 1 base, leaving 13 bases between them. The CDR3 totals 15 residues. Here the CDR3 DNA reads TGCAGTGCTAGAGACTCGCGCGGGGTGTCCTACGAGCAGTACTTC. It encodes CSARDSRGVSYEQYF.

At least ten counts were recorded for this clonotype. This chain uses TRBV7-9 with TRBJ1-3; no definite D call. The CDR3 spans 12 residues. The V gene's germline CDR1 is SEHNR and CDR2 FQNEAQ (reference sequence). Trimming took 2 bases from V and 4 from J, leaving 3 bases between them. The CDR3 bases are TGTGCCAGCAGCTTACACGGAAACACCATATATTTT. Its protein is CASSLHGNTIYF.

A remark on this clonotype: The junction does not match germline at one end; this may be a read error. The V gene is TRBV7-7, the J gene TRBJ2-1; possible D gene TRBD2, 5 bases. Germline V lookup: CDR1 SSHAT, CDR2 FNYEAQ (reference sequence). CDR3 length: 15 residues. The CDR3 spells CASSLGPYGDNEQFF. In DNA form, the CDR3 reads TGTGCTAGCAGCTTAGGGCCTTACGGGGATAATGAGCAGTTCTTC. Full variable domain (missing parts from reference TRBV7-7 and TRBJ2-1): GAGVSQSPRYKVTKRGQDVTLRCDPISSHATLYWYQQALGQGPEFLTYFNYEAQPDKSGLPSDRFSAERPEGSISTLTIQRTEQRDSAMYRCASSLGPYGDNEQFFGPGTRLTVL.

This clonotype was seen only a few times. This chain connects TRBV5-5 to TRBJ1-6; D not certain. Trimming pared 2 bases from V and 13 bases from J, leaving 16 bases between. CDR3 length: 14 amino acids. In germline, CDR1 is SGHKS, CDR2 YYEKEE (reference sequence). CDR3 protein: CASSFDPGIVPLHF. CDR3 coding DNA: TGTGCCAGCAGCTTTGACCCAGGCATCGTCCCCCTCCACTTT.

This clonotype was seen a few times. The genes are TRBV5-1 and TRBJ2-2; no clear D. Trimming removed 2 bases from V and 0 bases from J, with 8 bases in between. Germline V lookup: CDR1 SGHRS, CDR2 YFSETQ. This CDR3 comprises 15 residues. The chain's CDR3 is CASSFRSTNTGELFF. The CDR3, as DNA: TGCGCCAGCAGCTTTCGCAGCACGAACACCGGGGAGCTGTTTTTT.

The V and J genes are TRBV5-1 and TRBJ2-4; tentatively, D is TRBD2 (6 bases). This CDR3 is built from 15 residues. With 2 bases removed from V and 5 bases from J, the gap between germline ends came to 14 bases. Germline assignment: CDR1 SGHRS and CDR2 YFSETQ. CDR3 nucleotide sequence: TGCGCCAGCAGCTTTATCATTCTAGCGCAAAACATTCAGTACTTC. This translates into CASSFIILAQNIQYF.

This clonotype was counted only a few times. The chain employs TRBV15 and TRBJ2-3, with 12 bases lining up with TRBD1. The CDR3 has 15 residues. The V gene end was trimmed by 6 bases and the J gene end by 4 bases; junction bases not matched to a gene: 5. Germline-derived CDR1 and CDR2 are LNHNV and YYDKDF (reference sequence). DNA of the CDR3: TGTGCCACCAGTTCCGGGACAGGGGGCCCAGATACGCAGTATTTT. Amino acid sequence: CATSSGTGGPDTQYF.

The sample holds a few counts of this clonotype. This CDR3 is CASSPHRELEPQHF. For the CDR3, the DNA is TGTGCCAGCAGCCCCCACAGGGAGTTGGAGCCCCAGCATTTT. The chain uses TRBV7-2 and TRBJ1-5; the D gene is possibly TRBD1 (6 bases). CDR3 size: 14 residues. The germline V gene encodes CDR1 SGHTA and CDR2 FQGNSA. Trimming pared 5 bases from V and 8 bases from J, leaving 16 bases between.